These 24 T cell receptor beta chains share one sample of origin, sequenced in a study of shared clonotypes between healthy human individuals. Sequencing was performed with immunoSEQ multiplex PCR; in TCRdb, only in-frame clones are kept and a portion is missing. The sample consists of over a million clones, around 76% of them appearing once. The sample was memory CD4+ T cells sorted from blood. Subset in this sample: CD45RA-negative fraction. Receptor source: a young man in good health.

The CDR3 DNA reads as TGTGCCAGCAGTGAATGGGTTAGAGGACAGGGGGGCGCCGGGGAGCTGTTTTTT. This codes for CASSEWVRGQGGAGELFF. This rearrangement joins TRBV25-1 to TRBJ2-2; 10 bases align to TRBD1. Germline V lookup: CDR1 MGHDK, CDR2 SYGVNS. V lost 1 base to trimming and J lost 6 bases; unmatched junction nucleotides: 11. This CDR3 spans 18 amino acids.

The genes are TRBV10-3 and TRBJ2-7, with 7 bases matching TRBD2. V gave up 3 bases and J gave up 0 bases; unmatched junction bases: 5. CDR1 and CDR2 (germline): ENHRY, SYGVKD. This CDR3 has 15 amino acids. The chain's CDR3 is CAISDGGGYSYEQYF. In DNA, the CDR3 is TGTGCCATCAGTGATGGGGGGGGGTACTCCTACGAGCAGTACTTC.

The chain combines TRBV5-6 with TRBJ2-1; maybe TRBD1 (7 bases). The CDR3 has 14 residues. Trimming left V 4 bases short and J 8 bases short, with 16 bases between. Germline V CDR1 and CDR2: SGHDT, YYEEEE. The CDR3 region is CASSPQGGRYEQFF. The CDR3 DNA is TGTGCCAGCAGCCCCCAGGGGGGACGATATGAGCAGTTCTTC.

The chain uses TRBV7-9 and TRBJ2-5, with D uncertain. Trimming shortened V by 4 bases and J by 2 bases, and 11 bases separated the two germline ends. Germline V gene sequence: CDR1 SEHNR, CDR2 FQNEAQ (reference sequence). This CDR3 has 14 residues. The CDR3 loop reads CASSSGRRQETQYF. The CDR3 DNA follows: TGTGCCAGCAGCTCCGGACGGAGACAAGAGACCCAGTACTTC. The full variable domain, in which reference TRBV7-9 and TRBJ2-5 provide the parts outside the CDR3, is DTGVSQNPRHKITKRGQNVTFRCDPISEHNRLYWYRQTLGQGPEFLTYFQNEAQLEKSRLLSDRFSAERPKGSFSTLEIQRTEQGDSAMYLCASSSGRRQETQYFGPGTRLLVL.

This clone was picked up a small number of times. This sample includes further DNA sequences coding for the same CDR3. The V gene is TRBV6-5, the J gene TRBJ1-6, with TRBD1 identical over 10 bases. The CDR3 runs 13 residues. Germline assignment: CDR1 MNHEY and CDR2 SVGAGI. Trimming took 6 bases from V and 8 from J; bases not matched to a gene: 1. The CDR3 sequence is CASRGTGDSPLHF. The CDR3 DNA sequence: TGTGCCAGCAGAGGGACAGGGGATTCACCCCTCCACTTT.

This clone has just a few counts. Other DNA sequences in this specimen translate into the identical CDR3. This chain links TRBV10-3 with TRBJ1-1, with TRBD1 matching over 7 bases. In germline, CDR1 is ENHRY, CDR2 SYGVKD. There are 13 residues in the CDR3. V dropped 6 bases and J dropped 1; count of bases not matched to a gene: 2. CDR3 sequence: CAIRGQPNTEAFF. In DNA form, the CDR3 reads TGTGCCATCAGGGGACAGCCGAACACTGAAGCTTTCTTT.

The J gene is TRBJ2-5, the V gene TRBV5-1, with a possible D match to TRBD1 (7 bases). V was clipped by 4 bases and J by 2 bases, with 12 bases between them. The CDR3 is 14 amino acids. Germline CDR1 and CDR2: SGHRS and YFSETQ. CDR3 amino acids: CASSRGDRQETQYF. The CDR3 DNA is TGCGCCAGCAGCAGGGGGGACAGACAAGAGACCCAGTACTTC.

The rearrangement links TRBV10-1 to TRBJ2-7; weak D call: TRBD2 (5 bases). V lost 5 bases, J lost 6 bases, and 14 bases lay in between. Germline V gene lookup returns CDR1 WNHNN and CDR2 SYGVQD (reference sequence). This CDR3 spans 13 amino acids. DNA for the CDR3: TGCGCCAGCAGTCCAAGACCCGAGGGCGAGCAGTACTTC. It codes for CASSPRPEGEQYF.

The V call is TRBV5-6, the J call TRBJ1-2; D not resolved. V was shortened by 4 bases and J by 4 bases, with 14 bases between the two germline ends. Germline V gene sequence: CDR1 SGHDT, CDR2 YYEEEE. The CDR3 sequence is 14 residues long. CDR3 in DNA: TGTGCCAGCAGCCTGTCCGGTAGAGGCTATGGCTACACCTTC. Protein sequence: CASSLSGRGYGYTF.

The rearrangement uses TRBV6-1 and TRBJ2-5; no definite D call. Germline CDR1 and CDR2: MNHNS and SASEGT. V was clipped by 5 bases and J by 0 bases, with 10 bases between them. CDR3 length: 14 residues. The CDR3: CASSIRTYQETQYF. CDR3 nucleotide sequence: TGTGCCAGCAGTATACGGACCTACCAAGAGACCCAGTACTTC.

This chain links TRBV5-1 with TRBJ2-7; 15 bases match TRBD2. After removal of 3 bases from V and 2 bases from J, the junction contained 12 bases not matched to a gene. The CDR3 covers 19 residues. The germline V gene encodes CDR1 SGHRS and CDR2 YFSETQ. Here the CDR3 DNA reads TGCGCCAGCAGCTGGGGCGCGGGACTAGCGGGGGGCCAGCCCTACGAGCAGTACTTC. It specifies CASSWGAGLAGGQPYEQYF.

The V gene is TRBV4-2, the J gene TRBJ1-3; D perhaps matches TRBD1 (5 bases). Trimming took 3 bases from V and 0 from J, leaving 15 bases between them. The germline CDR1 and CDR2 sequences are LGHNA and YNFKEQ. The CDR3 covers 17 residues. DNA of the CDR3: TGTGCCAGCAGCCAGCCCGGGACGTTCTACTCTGGAAACACCATATATTTT. Translated, it gives CASSQPGTFYSGNTIYF.

This sequence joins TRBV29-1 and TRBJ2-7; TRBD1 agrees at 7 bases. V lost 1 base and J lost 7; bases outside the gene matches: 4. The CDR3 contains 12 residues. Germline CDR1 SQVTM, CDR2 ANQGSEA. Written as DNA, the CDR3 is TGCAGCGTTGAAGTAGGGGGCAGGGAGCAGTACTTC. It encodes CSVEVGGREQYF.

V usage is TRBV5-8 and J usage is TRBJ1-6, with D perhaps TRBD1 (6 bases). Germline CDR1 reads SGHTS; CDR2 reads YDEGEE. V was shortened by 4 bases and J by 6 bases, with 11 bases between the two germline ends. The CDR3 extends over 14 amino acids. This CDR3 reads CASSPRQVNSPLHF. The CDR3 nucleotides read TGTGCCAGCAGCCCACGACAGGTTAATTCACCCCTCCACTTT.

The chain is built from TRBV5-1 and TRBJ2-7; D gene uncertain. V lost 1 base and J 1 base, leaving 9 bases between the germline ends. The CDR3 is 14 amino acids. The germline gives CDR1 SGHRS, CDR2 YFSETQ. The CDR3: CASSLSIESYEQYF. CDR3 DNA sequence: TGCGCCAGCAGCTTGAGCATAGAATCCTACGAGCAGTACTTC.

The rearrangement joins TRBV4-3 to TRBJ1-4; the match to TRBD1 covers 7 bases. Germline V CDR1 and CDR2: LGHNA, YSLEER. The CDR3 sequence is 18 residues long. The V segment lost 1 base and the J segment 4 bases; nucleotides outside the gene matches: 12. The CDR3: CASSQGLAGGARNEKLFF. The CDR3 DNA reads TGCGCCAGCAGCCAAGGTCTGGCAGGGGGAGCCCGTAATGAAAAACTGTTTTTT.

The chain joins TRBV19 to TRBJ1-5; D possibly corresponds to TRBD1 (5 bases). Per germline, CDR1 LNHDA and CDR2 SQIVND (reference sequence). The CDR3 consists of 17 residues. Trimming shortened V by 0 bases and J by 0 bases, and 12 bases separated the two germline ends. The CDR3 DNA follows: TGTGCCAGTAGTATAGAGGCAGGGAGGGGTAGCAATCAGCCCCAGCATTTT. This encodes CASSIEAGRGSNQPQHF. The full variable domain, with the rest looked up from reference TRBV19 and TRBJ1-5, is DGGITQSPKYLFRKEGQNVTLSCEQNLNHDAMYWYRQDPGQGLRLIYYSQIVNDFQKGDIAEGYSVSREKKESFPLTVTSAQKNPTAFYLCASSIEAGRGSNQPQHFGDGTRLSIL.

This sequence joins TRBV28 and TRBJ1-1; 7 bases match TRBD1. Trimming cost V 6 bases and J 0 bases; bases outside gene matches: 7. There are 15 residues in the CDR3. CDR1 MDHEN and CDR2 SYDVKM come from the germline V gene. The CDR3 loop is CASSGGDRLNTEAFF. The DNA for the CDR3 is TGTGCCAGCAGCGGAGGGGACAGACTGAACACTGAAGCTTTCTTT.

This clone was observed a few times. This CDR3 is CASSPRLVGMNTEAFF. CDR3 nucleotide sequence: TGTGCCAGCAGCCCGCGGTTGGTGGGGATGAACACTGAAGCTTTCTTT. This chain uses TRBV9 with TRBJ1-1; D not certain. CDR1 is SGDLS and CDR2 is YYNGEE in the germline V gene. The V and J ends lost 4 bases and 0 bases respectively, with 16 bases between them. This CDR3 contains 16 residues.

The chain is built from TRBV10-3 and TRBJ2-1, with TRBD2 as a possible D gene (6 bases). Germline CDR1 is ENHRY and CDR2 is SYGVKD. This CDR3 is built from 13 residues. V gave up 11 bases and J gave up 5 bases, with 16 bases separating them. The CDR3 spells CASQRAPDNEQFF. In nucleotides, the CDR3 is TGTGCCTCTCAGCGGGCTCCAGACAATGAGCAGTTCTTC.

This chain links TRBV4-1 with TRBJ2-5; 10 bases are shared with TRBD1. This CDR3 has 16 residues. Germline trimming cut 1 base from V and 5 bases from J; bases unmatched to any gene: 7. Germline CDR1 is MGHRA and CDR2 is YSYEKL. CDR3 in amino acids: CASSQVRTGGWETQYF. Written as DNA, the CDR3 is TGCGCCAGCAGCCAAGTGCGGACAGGGGGTTGGGAGACCCAGTACTTC.

This chain connects TRBV7-2 to TRBJ2-3, with D hard to call. Looked up from germline, CDR1 is SGHTA and CDR2 is FQGNSA. The CDR3 totals 16 residues. Trimming took off 5 bases at V and 3 bases at J, with 18 bases between the two ends. Here the CDR3 DNA reads TGTGCCAGCAGCCCCGCCTCCCCTTCTGTAACAGATACGCAGTATTTT. Its protein product is CASSPASPSVTDTQYF.

Of note for this clone: Different DNA sequences within this sample yield the same CDR3. The chain employs TRBV28 and TRBJ2-3, with 7 bases that match TRBD2. Trimming removed 8 bases from V and 2 bases from J; junction bases left unmatched: 4. CDR3 length: 13 amino acids. CDR1 is MDHEN and CDR2 is SYDVKM in the germline V gene. CDR3 sequence (DNA): TGTGCCAGCTCGGGGGGTTCCACAGATACGCAGTATTTT. Its protein is CASSGGSTDTQYF.

This clone showed up just a few times. Distinct nucleotide sequences in the sample also encode this CDR3. The chain employs TRBV19 and TRBJ1-5, with D possibly being TRBD1 (6 bases). The germline V and J ends were trimmed by 3 bases and 2 bases, with 11 bases remaining between them. The germline CDR1 and CDR2 sequences are LNHDA and SQIVND (reference sequence). The CDR3 spans 15 residues. The CDR3 DNA sequence: TGTGCCAGTAGTATTGATCGACAGGGCAATCAGCCCCAGCATTTT. Protein: CASSIDRQGNQPQHF.